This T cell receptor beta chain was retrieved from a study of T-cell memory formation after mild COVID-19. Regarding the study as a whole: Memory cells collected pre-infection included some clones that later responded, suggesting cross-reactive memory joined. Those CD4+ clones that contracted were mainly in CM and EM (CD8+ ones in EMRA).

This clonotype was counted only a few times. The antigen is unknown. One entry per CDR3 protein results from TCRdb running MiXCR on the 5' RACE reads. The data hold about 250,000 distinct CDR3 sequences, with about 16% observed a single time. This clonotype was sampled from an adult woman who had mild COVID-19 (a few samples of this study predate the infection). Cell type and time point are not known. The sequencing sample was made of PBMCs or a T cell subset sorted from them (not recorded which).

The CDR3 spells CSVQSSSNSPLHF. The CDR3 DNA is TGCAGCGTTCAGAGTAGTTCTAATTCACCCCTCCACTTT. The chain carries TRBV29-1 and TRBJ1-6; no firm D call. CDR3 length: 13 residues. The ends were cut back, 5 bases at V and 6 bases at J, with 11 bases in the middle. Germline CDR1 and CDR2: SQVTM and ANQGSEA.